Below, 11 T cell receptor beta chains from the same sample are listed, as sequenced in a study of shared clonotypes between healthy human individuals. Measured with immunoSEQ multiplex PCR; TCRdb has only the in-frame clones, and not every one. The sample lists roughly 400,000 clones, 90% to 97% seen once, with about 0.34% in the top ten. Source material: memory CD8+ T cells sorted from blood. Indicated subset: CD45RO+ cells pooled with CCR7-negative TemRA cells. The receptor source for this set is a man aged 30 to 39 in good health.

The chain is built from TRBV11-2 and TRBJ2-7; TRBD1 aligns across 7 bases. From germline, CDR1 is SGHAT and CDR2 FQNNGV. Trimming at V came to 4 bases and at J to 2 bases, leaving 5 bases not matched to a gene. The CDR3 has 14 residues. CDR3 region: CASSSRQGTYEQYF. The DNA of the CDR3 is TGTGCCAGCAGCTCCCGACAGGGTACCTACGAGCAGTACTTC.

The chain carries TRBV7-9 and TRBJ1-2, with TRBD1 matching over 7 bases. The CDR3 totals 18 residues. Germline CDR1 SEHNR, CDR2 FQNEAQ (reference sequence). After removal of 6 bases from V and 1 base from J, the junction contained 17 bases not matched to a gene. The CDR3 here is CASRRLPGQHTLNYGYTF. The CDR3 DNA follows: TGTGCCAGCAGGCGACTTCCGGGACAGCATACCCTTAACTATGGCTACACCTTC. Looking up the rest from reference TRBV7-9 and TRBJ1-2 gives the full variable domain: DTGVSQNPRHKITKRGQNVTFRCDPISEHNRLYWYRQTLGQGPEFLTYFQNEAQLEKSRLLSDRFSAERPKGSFSTLEIQRTEQGDSAMYLCASRRLPGQHTLNYGYTFGSGTRLTVV.

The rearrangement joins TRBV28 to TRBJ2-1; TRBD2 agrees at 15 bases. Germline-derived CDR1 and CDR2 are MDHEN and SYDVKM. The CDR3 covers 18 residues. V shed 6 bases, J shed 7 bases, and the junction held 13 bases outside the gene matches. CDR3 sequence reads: CASSPGTSGRPGGNEQFF. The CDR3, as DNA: TGTGCCAGCAGCCCCGGGACTAGCGGGAGGCCAGGGGGGAATGAGCAGTTCTTC.

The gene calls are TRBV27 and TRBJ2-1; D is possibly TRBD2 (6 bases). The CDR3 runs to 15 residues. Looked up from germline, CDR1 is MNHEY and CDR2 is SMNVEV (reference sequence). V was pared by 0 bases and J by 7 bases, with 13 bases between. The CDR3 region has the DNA TGTGCCAGCAGTTTATCGGGCGGGATAGGAAATGAGCAGTTCTTC. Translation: CASSLSGGIGNEQFF.

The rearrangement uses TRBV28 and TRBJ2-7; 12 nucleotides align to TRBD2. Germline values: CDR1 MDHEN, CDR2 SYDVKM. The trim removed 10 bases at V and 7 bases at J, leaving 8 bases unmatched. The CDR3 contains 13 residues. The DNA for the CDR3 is TGTGCCACCCGACTAGCGGGAGCGGGTGAGCAGTACTTC. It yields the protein CATRLAGAGEQYF.

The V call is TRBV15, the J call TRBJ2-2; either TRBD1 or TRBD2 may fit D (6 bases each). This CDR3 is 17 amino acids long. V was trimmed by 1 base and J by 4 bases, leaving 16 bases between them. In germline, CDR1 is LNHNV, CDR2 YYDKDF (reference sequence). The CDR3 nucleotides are TGTGCCACCAGCAGAGCCTACGGGGGCGCGGGCACCGGGGAGCTGTTTTTT. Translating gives CATSRAYGGAGTGELFF. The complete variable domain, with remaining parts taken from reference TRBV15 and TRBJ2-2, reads DAMVIQNPRYQVTQFGKPVTLSCSQTLNHNVMYWYQQKSSQAPKLLFHYYDKDFNNEADTPDNFQSRRPNTSFCFLDIRSPGLGDTAMYLCATSRAYGGAGTGELFFGEGSRLTVL.

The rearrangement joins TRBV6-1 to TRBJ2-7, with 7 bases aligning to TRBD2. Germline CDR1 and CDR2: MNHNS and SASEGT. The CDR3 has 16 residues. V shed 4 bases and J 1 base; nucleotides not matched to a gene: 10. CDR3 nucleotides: TGTGCCAGCAGTGGAGCGTTGGGGAGGGTATCCTACGAGCAGTACTTC. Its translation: CASSGALGRVSYEQYF.

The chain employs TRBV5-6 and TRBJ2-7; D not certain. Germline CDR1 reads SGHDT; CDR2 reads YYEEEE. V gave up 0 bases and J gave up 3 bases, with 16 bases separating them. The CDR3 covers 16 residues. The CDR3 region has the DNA TGTGCCAGCAGCTTGGCCGGTCAGTCATCCCTCTACGAGCAGTACTTC. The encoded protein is CASSLAGQSSLYEQYF.

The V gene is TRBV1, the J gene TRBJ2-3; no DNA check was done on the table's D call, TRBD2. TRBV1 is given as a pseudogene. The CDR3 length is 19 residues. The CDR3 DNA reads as TGCACCAGCAGCCAGACGTTAGCGGGAGGACATTTTAGCACAGATACGCAGTATTTT. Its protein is CTSSQTLAGGHFSTDTQYF.

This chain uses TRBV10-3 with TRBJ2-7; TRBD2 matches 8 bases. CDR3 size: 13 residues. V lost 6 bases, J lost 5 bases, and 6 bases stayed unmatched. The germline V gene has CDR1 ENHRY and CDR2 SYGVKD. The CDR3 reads CAISTSGRHEQYF. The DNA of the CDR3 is TGTGCCATCAGCACCAGCGGGAGACACGAGCAGTACTTC.

CDR3 bases: TGTGCCAGCAGCGAACTAGCGGGAGTGACAGATACGCAGTATTTT. Encoded protein: CASSELAGVTDTQYF. This rearrangement joins TRBV6-5 to TRBJ2-3; 11 positions agree with TRBD2. Germline V CDR1 and CDR2: MNHEY, SVGAGI. The ends lost 6 bases at V and 3 bases at J; junction bases unmatched: 5. The CDR3 has 15 residues.